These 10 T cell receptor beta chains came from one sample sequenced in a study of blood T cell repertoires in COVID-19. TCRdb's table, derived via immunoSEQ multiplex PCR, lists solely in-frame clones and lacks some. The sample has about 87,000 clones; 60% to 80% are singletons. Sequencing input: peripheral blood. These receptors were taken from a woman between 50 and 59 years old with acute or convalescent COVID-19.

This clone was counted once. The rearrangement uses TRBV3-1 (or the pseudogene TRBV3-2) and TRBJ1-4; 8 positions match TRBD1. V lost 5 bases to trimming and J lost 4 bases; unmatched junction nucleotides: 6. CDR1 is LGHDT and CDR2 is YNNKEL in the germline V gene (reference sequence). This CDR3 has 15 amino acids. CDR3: CASSSQGVFNEKLFF. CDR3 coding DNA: TGTGCCAGCAGCTCACAGGGGGTCTTTAATGAAAAACTGTTTTTT.

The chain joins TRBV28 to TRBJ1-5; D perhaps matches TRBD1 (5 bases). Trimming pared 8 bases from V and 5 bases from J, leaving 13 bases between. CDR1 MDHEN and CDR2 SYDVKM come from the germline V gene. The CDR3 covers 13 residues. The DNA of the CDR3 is TGTGCCAGCCAGGGACTAGAGGATCAGCCCCAGCATTTT. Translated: CASQGLEDQPQHF.

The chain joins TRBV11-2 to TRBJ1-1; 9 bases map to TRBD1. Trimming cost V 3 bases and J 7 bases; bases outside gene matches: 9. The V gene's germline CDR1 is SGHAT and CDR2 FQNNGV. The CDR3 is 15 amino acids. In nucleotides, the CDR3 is TGTGCCAGCAGCTTCGGGACAGGGAAAACAGGTGAAGCTTTCTTT. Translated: CASSFGTGKTGEAFF. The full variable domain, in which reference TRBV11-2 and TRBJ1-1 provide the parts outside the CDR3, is EAGVAQSPRYKIIEKRQSVAFWCNPISGHATLYWYQQILGQGPKLLIQFQNNGVVDDSQLPKDRFSAERLKGVDSTLKIQPAKLEDSAVYLCASSFGTGKTGEAFFGQGTRLTVV.

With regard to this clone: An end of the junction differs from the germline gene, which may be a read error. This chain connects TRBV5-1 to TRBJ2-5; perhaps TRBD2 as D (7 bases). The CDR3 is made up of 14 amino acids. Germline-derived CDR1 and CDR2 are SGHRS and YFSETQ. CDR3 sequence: CASSPGGPGEPQYF. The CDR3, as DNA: TGCGCCAGCAGCCCGGGGGGCCCGGGAGAGCCCCAGTACTTC.

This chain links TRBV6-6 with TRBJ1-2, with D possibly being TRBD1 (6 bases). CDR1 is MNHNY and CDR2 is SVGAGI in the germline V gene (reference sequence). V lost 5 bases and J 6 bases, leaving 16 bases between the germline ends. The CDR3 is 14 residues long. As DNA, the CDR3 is TGTGCCAGCAGTCCGTTTCAGGGGATCCATGGCTACACCTTC. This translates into CASSPFQGIHGYTF.

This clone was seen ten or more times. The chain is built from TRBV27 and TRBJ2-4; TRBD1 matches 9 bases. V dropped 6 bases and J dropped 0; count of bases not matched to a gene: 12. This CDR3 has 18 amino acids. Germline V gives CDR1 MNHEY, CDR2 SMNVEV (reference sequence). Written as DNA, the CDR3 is TGTGCCAGCAGCGCACTGACAGGGGGACCAATAGCCAAAAACATTCAGTACTTC. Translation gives CASSALTGGPIAKNIQYF.

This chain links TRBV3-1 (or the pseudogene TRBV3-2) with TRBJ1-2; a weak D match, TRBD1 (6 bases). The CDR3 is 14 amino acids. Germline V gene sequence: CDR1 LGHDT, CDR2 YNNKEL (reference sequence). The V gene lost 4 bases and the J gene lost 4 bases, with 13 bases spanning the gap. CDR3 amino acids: CASSLPGHSYGYTF. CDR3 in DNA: TGTGCCAGCAGCCTACCGGGACATTCCTATGGCTACACCTTC.

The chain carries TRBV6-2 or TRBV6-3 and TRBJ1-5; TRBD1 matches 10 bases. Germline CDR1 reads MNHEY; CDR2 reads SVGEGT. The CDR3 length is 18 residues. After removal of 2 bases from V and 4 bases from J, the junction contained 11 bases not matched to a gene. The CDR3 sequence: CASSYLRGTGVPNQPQHF. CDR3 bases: TGTGCCAGCAGTTACCTCCGGGGGACAGGGGTCCCAAATCAGCCCCAGCATTTT.

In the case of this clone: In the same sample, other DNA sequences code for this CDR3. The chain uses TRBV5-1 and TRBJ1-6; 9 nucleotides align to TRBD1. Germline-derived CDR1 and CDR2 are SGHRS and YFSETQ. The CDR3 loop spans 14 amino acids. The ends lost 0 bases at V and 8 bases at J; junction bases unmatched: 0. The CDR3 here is CASSLGTGDSPLHF. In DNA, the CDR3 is TGCGCCAGCAGCTTGGGGACAGGGGATTCACCCCTCCACTTT.

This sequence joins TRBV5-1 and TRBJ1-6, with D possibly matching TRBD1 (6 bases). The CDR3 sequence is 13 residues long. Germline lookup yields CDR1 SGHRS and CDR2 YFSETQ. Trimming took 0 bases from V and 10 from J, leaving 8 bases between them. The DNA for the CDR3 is TGCGCCAGCAGCTTGGACAGGGTCTCACCCCTCCACTTT. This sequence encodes CASSLDRVSPLHF.